This is a list of T cell receptor beta chains from one sample in a study of glioma-infiltrating T cells after dendritic cell vaccination. TCRdb's table, derived via immunoSEQ multiplex PCR, lists solely in-frame clones and lacks some. The sample shows 50,000 to 55,000 clones, approximately 91% of them seen only once. The sample was blood, taken after dendritic cell vaccination. Every receptor here comes from a human donor with glioblastoma. Each CDR3 is given with its conserved first and last residue. The order of the fields is D gene, J gene, V gene, clone size, CDR3 DNA, CDR3 protein. The D gene is left open where the match is weak. The size field is filled for only some rows; it gives once, few, many or a size class.

NA,TRBJ1-3,TRBV4-3,NA,TGCGCCAGCAGCCAAGATCTCAGGTCCGGAAACACCATATATTTT,CASSQDLRSGNTIYF
TRBD1,TRBJ2-6,TRBV30,NA,TGTGCCTGGAGTGTACTACCCCAGGGGGCGACCTCTGGGGCCAACGTCCTGACTTTC,CAWSVLPQGATSGANVLTF
NA,TRBJ2-7,TRBV11-3,NA,TGTGCCAGCAGCTTAGTGGATGGAGGGGAGCAGTACTTC,CASSLVDGGEQYF
NA,TRBJ2-4,TRBV28,NA,TGTGCCAGCAGTTTTAAGGGGTACATTCAGTACTTC,CASSFKGYIQYF
NA,TRBJ2-2,TRBV10-3,NA,TGTGCCATCAGTGAGTCTTGGCCCGGGGAGCTGTTTTTT,CAISESWPGELFF
TRBD1,TRBJ2-2,TRBV7-6,once,TGTGCCAGCAGCTCAGGACAGGTTGGCGGGGAGCTGTTTTTT,CASSSGQVGGELFF
NA,TRBJ2-1,TRBV5-4,NA,TGTGCCAGCAGCTTGGGTCTCAAAACTCCTATTGAGCAGTTCTTC,CASSLGLKTPIEQFF
TRBD1,TRBJ2-3,TRBV7-9,NA,TGTGCCAGCAGCCAAGGGCCTGGACAGGGCGCAGATACGCAGTATTTT,CASSQGPGQGADTQYF
TRBD2,TRBJ2-1,TRBV7-8,NA,TGTGCCAGCAGCCCAGGACTAGCGATGGATGAGCAGTTCTTC,CASSPGLAMDEQFF
TRBD1,TRBJ2-2,TRBV18,NA,TGTGCCAGCTCACGCCTACAAACCGGGACAGGGAACACCGGGGAGCTGTTTTTT,CASSRLQTGTGNTGELFF
NA,TRBJ2-5,TRBV11-3,NA,TGTGCCAGCAGCTCCCGAGGTTGGGAGACCCAGTACTTC,CASSSRGWETQYF
NA,TRBJ1-4,TRBV10-3,once,TGTGCCATCAGGCCTTCTGGAGGGACTAATGAAAAACTGTTTTTT,CAIRPSGGTNEKLFF
TRBD1,TRBJ2-3,TRBV28,NA,TGTGCCAGCGGGACAGGTAGATATACGCAGTATTTT,CASGTGRYTQYF
NA,TRBJ2-1,TRBV4-2,once,TGTGCCAGCAGCCAAGATCAGGAAATGAACGCTGAGCAGTTCTTC,CASSQDQEMNAEQFF
NA,TRBJ2-6,TRBV19,NA,TGTGCCAGTAGTGTGACAGGGGCCAACGTCCTGACTTTC,CASSVTGANVLTF
NA,TRBJ2-1,TRBV4-2,once,TGTGCCAGCAGCCAAGATCCGGCCCTCGGGGGTAATGAGCAGTTCTTC,CASSQDPALGGNEQFF
NA,TRBJ1-1,TRBV5-5,NA,TGTGCCAGCAGCTTGCGGGGGGCTAGCAACACTGAAGCTTTCTTT,CASSLRGASNTEAFF
NA,TRBJ2-4,TRBV2,NA,TGTGCCAGCAGGGGGGCGGAGAACATTCAGTACTTC,CASRGAENIQYF
NA,TRBJ2-3,TRBV28,once,TGTGCCAGCAGTTCCCGGTCGGGTGGAGATACGCAGTATTTT,CASSSRSGGDTQYF
TRBD2,TRBJ2-5,TRBV30,NA,TGTGCCTGGAGTTTCAGCGGGAGTCAGACCCAGTACTTC,CAWSFSGSQTQYF
NA,TRBJ2-7,TRBV5-4,NA,TGTGCCAGCCGAGGGGAGGCGGGGAAGTCCTACGAGCAGTACTTC,CASRGEAGKSYEQYF
TRBD1,TRBJ1-1,TRBV7-8,NA,TGTGCCAGCAGCTCGGGACAGCAAAACACTGAAGCTTTCTTT,CASSSGQQNTEAFF
TRBD1,TRBJ1-2,TRBV10-1,NA,TGCGCCAGCAGGCCCTGGACAGGGTTCACCTTC,CASRPWTGFTF
NA,TRBJ2-2,TRBV27,NA,TGTGCCAGCATCCCCAATTGGGGGGCCGGGGAGCTGTTTTTT,CASIPNWGAGELFF
NA,TRBJ1-1,TRBV27,NA,TGTGCCAGCAGTTTAACGCTGGGCCACGGGAACACTGAAGCTTTCTTT,CASSLTLGHGNTEAFF
NA,TRBJ1-1,TRBV29-1,NA,TGCAGCGTCAGGGAGGCCCTTACAGCGGGAGCTTTCTTT,CSVREALTAGAFF
TRBD1,TRBJ2-7,TRBV5-1,NA,TGCGCCAGCACCGGGACAGGGGGGTACGAGCAGTACTTC,CASTGTGGYEQYF
TRBD1,TRBJ1-2,TRBV10-3,NA,TGTGCCATCAGTGACCAGGGGACAGCGCGTTATGGCTACACCTTC,CAISDQGTARYGYTF
NA,TRBJ2-1,TRBV5-1,once,TGCGCCAGCAGTGGTGGGAGCTCCTACAATGAGCAGTTCTTC,CASSGGSSYNEQFF
NA,TRBJ2-6,TRBV18,NA,TGTGCCAGCTCACCACCTCCGGGGTACCAGCTAACTGGGGCCAACGTCCTGACTTTC,CASSPPPGYQLTGANVLTF
NA,TRBJ2-3,TRBV27,NA,TGTGCCAGCAGTTTGTCCCCTGGCGGGGGCGCATCCACAGATACGCAGTATTTT,CASSLSPGGGASTDTQYF